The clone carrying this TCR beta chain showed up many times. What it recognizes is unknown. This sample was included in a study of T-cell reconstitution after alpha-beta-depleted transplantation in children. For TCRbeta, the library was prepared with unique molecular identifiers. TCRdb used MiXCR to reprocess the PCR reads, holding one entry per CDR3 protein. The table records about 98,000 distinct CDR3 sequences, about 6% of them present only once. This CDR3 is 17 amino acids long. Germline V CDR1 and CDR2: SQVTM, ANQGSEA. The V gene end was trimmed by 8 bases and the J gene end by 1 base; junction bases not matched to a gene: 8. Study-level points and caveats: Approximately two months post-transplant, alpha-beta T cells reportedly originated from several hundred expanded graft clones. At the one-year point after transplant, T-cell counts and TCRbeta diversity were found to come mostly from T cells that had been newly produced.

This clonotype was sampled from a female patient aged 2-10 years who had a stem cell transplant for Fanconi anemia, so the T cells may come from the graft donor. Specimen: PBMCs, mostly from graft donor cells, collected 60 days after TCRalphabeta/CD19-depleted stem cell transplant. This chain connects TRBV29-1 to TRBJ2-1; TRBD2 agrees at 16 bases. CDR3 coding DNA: TGCAGCACACCGGGACTAGCGGGAGGGCGGTCCTACAATGAGCAGTTCTTC. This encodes CSTPGLAGGRSYNEQFF.